Listed here are 28 T cell receptor beta chains from one sample, sequenced in a study of identical twins. TCRdb reanalysed the 5' RACE reads using MiXCR and keeps one entry per CDR3 protein. Altogether about 520,000 distinct CDR3 sequences are present, roughly 21% being singletons, with the ten largest covering around 0.9%. The same sample was also studied in work on T cells expressing NK-cell markers.

Sequences were obtained from CD4+ T cells sorted from blood. Receptors originate from a young woman in good health.

The chain joins TRBV3-1 to TRBJ2-7; TRBD1 matches 11 bases. Germline loops: CDR1 LGHDT, CDR2 YNNKEL (reference sequence). The CDR3 sequence is 15 residues long. V lost 5 bases, J lost 5 bases, and 8 bases stayed unmatched. The CDR3 spells CASSTPGQGVHEQYF. DNA for the CDR3: TGTGCCAGCAGCACGCCGGGACAGGGGGTGCACGAGCAGTACTTC.

Only a few counts were recorded for this clonotype. The chain combines TRBV6-6 with TRBJ2-5; D is undetermined. This CDR3 contains 11 residues. Germline values: CDR1 MNHNY, CDR2 SVGAGI (reference sequence). The V end lost 5 bases, the J end lost 8 bases, and 9 bases lay between the germline ends. As DNA, the CDR3 is TGTGCCAGCAGTGGAACGACTACCCAGTACTTC. Protein product: CASSGTTTQYF.

This clonotype was observed a few times. This chain uses TRBV5-6 with TRBJ2-2; D call uncertain. Trimming removed 4 bases at V and 6 bases at J, with 10 bases between. The CDR3 length is 13 residues. CDR1 SGHDT and CDR2 YYEEEE come from the germline V gene. Here the CDR3 DNA reads TGTGCCAGCAGCCGACGTGAGGCCGGGGAGCTGTTTTTT. It codes for CASSRREAGELFF.

This clonotype turned up a few times. This chain links TRBV20-1 with TRBJ2-5; 9 nucleotides line up with TRBD2. The CDR3 runs 14 residues. Trimming at V came to 3 bases and at J to 1 base, leaving 3 bases not matched to a gene. Germline V CDR1 and CDR2: DFQATT, SNEGSKA (reference sequence). This CDR3 reads CSASSRGGQETQYF. CDR3 DNA: TGCAGTGCTAGTTCGCGGGGGGGCCAAGAGACCCAGTACTTC.

V is TRBV29-1 and J is TRBJ2-2; 11 bases agree with TRBD2. V lost 6 bases, J lost 1 base, and 1 base stayed unmatched. CDR3 length: 14 amino acids. CDR1 SQVTM and CDR2 ANQGSEA come from the germline V gene. The DNA of the CDR3 is TGCAGCGTGGGACTAGCGGTGAACACCGGGGAGCTGTTTTTT. This codes for CSVGLAVNTGELFF.

In this sample, this clonotype turned up a few times. The rearrangement uses TRBV18 and TRBJ2-2; D is uncertain. The CDR3 sequence is 15 residues long. The ends were cut back, 3 bases at V and 3 bases at J, with 11 bases in the middle. Germline V gene sequence: CDR1 KGHSH, CDR2 LQKENI. This CDR3 reads CASSPHSRDTGELFF. The CDR3 DNA reads as TGTGCCAGCTCACCTCACAGTAGGGACACCGGGGAGCTGTTTTTT.

CDR3 nucleotide sequence: TGTGCCAGCACCCACTCCTGGTCTAGTACTGAGCAGTTCTTC. Residues: CASTHSWSSTEQFF. The V and J genes are TRBV3-1 and TRBJ2-1; no clear D. The CDR3 is 14 residues long. The germline V and J ends were trimmed by 7 bases and 9 bases, with 19 bases remaining between them. The V gene's germline CDR1 is LGHDT and CDR2 YNNKEL (reference sequence).

The table lists this clonotype with a count of one. The chain uses TRBV12-3 or TRBV12-4 and TRBJ1-6, with TRBD1 as a possible D gene (6 bases). V was clipped by 4 bases and J by 10 bases, with 20 bases between them. The CDR3 contains 16 residues. The CDR3 DNA sequence: TGTGCCAGCAGTTCCCGGGTTCAGGGGATTAGATCACCCCTCCACTTT. Protein product: CASSSRVQGIRSPLHF.

This clonotype has just a few counts. The chain recombines TRBV20-1 with TRBJ1-1; D is unclear. Germline-derived CDR1 and CDR2 are DFQATT and SNEGSKA (reference sequence). Trimming shortened V by 3 bases and J by 1 base, and 9 bases separated the two germline ends. This CDR3 region has 13 residues. The CDR3 loop reads CSASEGTNTEAFF. The DNA for the CDR3 is TGCAGTGCTAGTGAAGGAACGAACACTGAAGCTTTCTTT.

The chain links TRBV18 to TRBJ2-1; D call uncertain. Germline CDR1 and CDR2: KGHSH and LQKENI. The V end lost 5 bases, the J end lost 3 bases, and 14 bases lay between the germline ends. The CDR3 loop spans 15 amino acids. For the CDR3, the DNA is TGTGCCAGCTCATCAACAGAGGTTATCTACAATGAGCAGTTCTTC. This gives the protein CASSSTEVIYNEQFF.

The V call is TRBV3-1, the J call TRBJ1-2, with D possibly matching TRBD1 (5 bases). Germline CDR1 and CDR2: LGHDT and YNNKEL (reference sequence). V shed 4 bases and J shed 14 bases, with 17 bases lying between them. The CDR3 sequence is 12 residues long. CDR3 nucleotides: TGTGCCAGCAGCCGGAACCAGGGTTGGGTTACCTTC. Its translation is CASSRNQGWVTF.

J is TRBJ2-6 and V is TRBV27, with a tentative D call TRBD1 (6 bases). CDR1 and CDR2 (germline): MNHEY, SMNVEV (reference sequence). The CDR3 runs 20 residues. Deletions cut 1 base from V and 0 bases from J, with 19 bases between. In nucleotides, the CDR3 is TGTGCCAGCAGTTTATATTTCGAGTCAGGGGATAACTCTGGGGCCAACGTCCTGACTTTC. It encodes CASSLYFESGDNSGANVLTF.

This chain uses TRBV15 with TRBJ2-3, with D possibly matching TRBD1 (6 bases). Germline CDR1 LNHNV, CDR2 YYDKDF (reference sequence). V was pared by 3 bases and J by 3 bases, with 19 bases between. This CDR3 has 17 residues. CDR3 bases: TGTGCCACCAGCAGGGCGCTCTTACAGGGTAGAACAGATACGCAGTATTTT. Its translation is CATSRALLQGRTDTQYF.

The V and J genes are TRBV20-1 and TRBJ2-4, with D uncertain. Per the germline V gene, CDR1 is DFQATT and CDR2 is SNEGSKA (reference sequence). This CDR3 comprises 15 residues. V shed 1 base and J shed 0 bases, with 10 bases lying between them. This CDR3 is CSARGGDIAKNIQYF. DNA for the CDR3: TGCAGTGCTAGAGGTGGGGATATAGCCAAAAACATTCAGTACTTC.

The gene calls are TRBV2 and TRBJ1-1; 8 bases match TRBD1. CDR1 SNHLY and CDR2 FYNNEI come from the germline V gene. CDR3 size: 13 residues. V trimming: 6 bases; J trimming: 7 bases; junction bases outside the gene matches: 7. The CDR3 DNA reads TGTGCCAGCAGGGAACAGGGGGGAGGTGAAGCTTTCTTT. Translation: CASREQGGGEAFF.

This clonotype has only a few counts. The V call is TRBV9, the J call TRBJ2-5; D might be TRBD1 or TRBD2, each matching 5 bases. The CDR3 consists of 15 residues. Germline CDR1 is SGDLS and CDR2 is YYNGEE. Trimming took off 2 bases at V and 4 bases at J, with 15 bases between the two ends. The CDR3 reads CASSVAGTLLETQYF. The CDR3 coding sequence is TGTGCCAGCAGCGTCGCAGGGACGCTTTTAGAGACCCAGTACTTC.

This clonotype was recorded a few times. This chain uses TRBV6-5 with TRBJ2-7; unclear D gene. CDR3 size: 14 residues. V lost 2 bases, J lost 2 bases, and 10 bases lay in between. Germline V CDR1 and CDR2: MNHEY, SVGAGI. CDR3 nucleotide sequence: TGTGCCAGCAGTTACGGTTTGGGCCCCTACGAGCAGTACTTC. Amino acid sequence: CASSYGLGPYEQYF.

This clonotype was recorded a few times. The junction shows a germline mismatch at one end, possibly a read error. The V gene is TRBV7-7, the J gene TRBJ2-5; D is unresolved. Germline values: CDR1 SSHAT, CDR2 FNYEAQ (reference sequence). The CDR3 contains 15 residues. The CDR3 loop reads CASSLGVTFQETQYF. The CDR3 region has the DNA TGTGCTAGCAGCTTGGGCGTAACCTTCCAAGAGACCCAGTACTTC.

This clonotype was counted many times. The rearrangement uses TRBV5-1 and TRBJ2-7, with TRBD1 identical over 7 bases. Germline V gives CDR1 SGHRS, CDR2 YFSETQ. After removal of 5 bases from V and 2 bases from J, the junction contained 7 bases not matched to a gene. The CDR3 extends over 14 amino acids. This CDR3 reads CASRAGTETYEQYF. In nucleotides, the CDR3 is TGCGCCAGCAGAGCCGGGACAGAGACCTACGAGCAGTACTTC.

This chain connects TRBV10-3 to TRBJ1-5; perhaps TRBD1 as D (5 bases). CDR3 length: 17 residues. Trimming removed 4 bases at V and 0 bases at J, with 16 bases between. Germline V gives CDR1 ENHRY, CDR2 SYGVKD. Written as DNA, the CDR3 is TGTGCCATCAGTGGGGGGACCGATGGTCGTAGCAATCAGCCCCAGCATTTT. Its protein product is CAISGGTDGRSNQPQHF.

There are many counts of this clonotype. V is TRBV20-1 and J is TRBJ1-4; TRBD1 agrees at 7 bases. With V trimmed by 5 bases and J by 7 bases, 7 bases remained unmatched. The CDR3 runs 13 residues. The germline V gene encodes CDR1 DFQATT and CDR2 SNEGSKA (reference sequence). CDR3 nucleotide sequence: TGCAGTGCTGGAGGACAGGACGGTGAAAAACTGTTTTTT. It encodes CSAGGQDGEKLFF.

A few counts support this clonotype. The rearrangement uses TRBV20-1 and TRBJ2-5, with 7 bases identical to TRBD2. This CDR3 comprises 17 residues. CDR1 DFQATT and CDR2 SNEGSKA come from the germline V gene (reference sequence). J was trimmed by 5 bases and V by 0 bases; bases with no gene match: 15. The CDR3 nucleotides are TGCAGTGCTAGAGATTTGACCCCCTCCGCGCGGGGGGAGACCCAGTACTTC. This sequence encodes CSARDLTPSARGETQYF.

The chain links TRBV15 to TRBJ2-5, with D unresolved. Trimming took 1 base from V and 4 from J, leaving 4 bases between them. The CDR3 covers 12 residues. Germline loops: CDR1 LNHNV, CDR2 YYDKDF (reference sequence). The CDR3 sequence: CATSRVRETQYF. DNA for the CDR3: TGTGCCACCAGCAGAGTTCGAGAGACCCAGTACTTC.

This clonotype came up a few times. The chain joins TRBV20-1 to TRBJ1-6; D gene unclear. Germline V CDR1 and CDR2: DFQATT, SNEGSKA (reference sequence). Trimming shortened V by 5 bases and J by 6 bases, and 17 bases separated the two germline ends. CDR3 length equals 15 residues. The CDR3 DNA reads TGCAGTGCTCGCCCCCAGGCGGTGCGTAATTCACCCCTCCACTTT. Protein: CSARPQAVRNSPLHF.

This clonotype was picked up a small number of times. The chain combines TRBV27 with TRBJ2-7; the match to TRBD1 covers 7 bases. Per germline, CDR1 MNHEY and CDR2 SMNVEV (reference sequence). Trimming cost V 3 bases and J 4 bases; bases outside gene matches: 12. The CDR3 contains 16 residues. The CDR3 sequence is CASSLVPPPGGYEQYF. The CDR3 nucleotides read TGTGCCAGCAGTTTGGTACCCCCTCCAGGGGGTTACGAGCAGTACTTC.

The DNA of the CDR3 is TGTGCCAGCAGCCAGCGGACCCTGACCTACGAGCAGTACTTC. Amino acid sequence: CASSQRTLTYEQYF. The chain carries TRBV3-1 and TRBJ2-7; D gene uncertain. The CDR3 is 14 amino acids. Trimming shortened V by 3 bases and J by 2 bases, and 11 bases separated the two germline ends. Germline V gives CDR1 LGHDT, CDR2 YNNKEL (reference sequence).

The gene calls are TRBV19 and TRBJ2-7; D possibly corresponds to TRBD2 (5 bases). The V end lost 3 bases, the J end lost 1 base, and 10 bases lay between the germline ends. The CDR3 spans 14 residues. The germline CDR1 and CDR2 sequences are LNHDA and SQIVND (reference sequence). This CDR3 is CASSIHSGSYEQYF. The CDR3 nucleotides are TGTGCCAGTAGTATCCACAGCGGTTCCTACGAGCAGTACTTC.

This clonotype was observed a handful of times. V and J are TRBV6-5 and TRBJ2-3; 12 bases align to TRBD2. Germline values: CDR1 MNHEY, CDR2 SVGAGI. The CDR3 consists of 18 residues. The J segment lost 1 base and the V segment lost 2 bases, leaving 7 bases of the junction unmatched. The CDR3 loop is CASSYRASGGAGTDTQYF. The CDR3 DNA sequence: TGTGCCAGCAGTTACCGGGCTAGCGGGGGGGCCGGCACAGATACGCAGTATTTT.